This TCR beta chain was captured in a study of shared T cell receptors in the human thymus (dated by TCRdb to the early 2020s). Describing the broader study: The study examined how self-reactive, shared T-cell receptor alpha chains are generated in the human thymus.

As concerns this clone: Its antigen specificity is not known. No much larger clone exists at a distance of one base, and base qualities are not known.

CDR1 and CDR2, looked up from the germline V gene, are MDHEN and SYDVKM. The CDR3 runs 16 residues from the cysteine to the phenylalanine. Only the CDR3 part of the read is kept: 48 bases, read in frame from the first base. V and J lose 6 bases and 3 bases, and a span of 15 bases separates them. Library preparation used the immunoSEQ multiplex PCR assay. TCRdb took this table from immuneACCESS and kept in-frame rearrangements with V and J called. Such tables lack part of the clones; where checked against another copy, unresolved V genes explain under half of the gap, and the rest is unexplained. The sample table records approximately 400,000 clones; 85% to 95% of these occur just once. The top ten hold 0.02% of the sample.

The sequence was obtained from a human donor. The chain uses TRBV28 and TRBJ1-6; TRBD1 might be the D gene, on 5 matching bases. Sequenced input: thymocytes. The nucleotides are TGTGCCAGCAGCGGGACCGGGACGTACTATAATTCACCCCTCCACTTT. Its amino acids are CASSGTGTYYNSPLHF.